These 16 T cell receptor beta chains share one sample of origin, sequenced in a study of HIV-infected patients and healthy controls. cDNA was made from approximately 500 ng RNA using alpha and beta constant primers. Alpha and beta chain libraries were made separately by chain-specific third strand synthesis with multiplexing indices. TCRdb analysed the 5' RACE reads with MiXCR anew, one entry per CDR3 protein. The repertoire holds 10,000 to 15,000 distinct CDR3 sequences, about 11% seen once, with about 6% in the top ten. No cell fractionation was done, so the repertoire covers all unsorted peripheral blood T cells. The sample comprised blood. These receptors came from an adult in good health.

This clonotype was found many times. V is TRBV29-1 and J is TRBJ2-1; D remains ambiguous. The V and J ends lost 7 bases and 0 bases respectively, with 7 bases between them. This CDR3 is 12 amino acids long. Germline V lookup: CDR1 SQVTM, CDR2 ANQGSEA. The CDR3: CSGSSSYNEQFF. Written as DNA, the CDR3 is TGCAGCGGATCTAGCTCCTACAATGAGCAGTTCTTC.

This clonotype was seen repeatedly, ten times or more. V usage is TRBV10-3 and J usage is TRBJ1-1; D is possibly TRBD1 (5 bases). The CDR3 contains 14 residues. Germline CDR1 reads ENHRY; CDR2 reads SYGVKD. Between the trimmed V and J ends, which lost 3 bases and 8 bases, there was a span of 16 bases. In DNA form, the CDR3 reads TGTGCCATCAGTGATTTGTCTGGGACGGTAGAAGCTTTCTTT. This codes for CAISDLSGTVEAFF.

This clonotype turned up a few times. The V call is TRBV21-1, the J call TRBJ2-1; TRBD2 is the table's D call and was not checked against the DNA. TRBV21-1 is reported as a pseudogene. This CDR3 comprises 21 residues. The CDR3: CASSKSSQDYRGRRSYNEQFF. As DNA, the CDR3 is TGTGCCAGCAGCAAGAGCTCTCAAGATTACCGCGGGAGACGCTCCTACAATGAGCAGTTCTTC.

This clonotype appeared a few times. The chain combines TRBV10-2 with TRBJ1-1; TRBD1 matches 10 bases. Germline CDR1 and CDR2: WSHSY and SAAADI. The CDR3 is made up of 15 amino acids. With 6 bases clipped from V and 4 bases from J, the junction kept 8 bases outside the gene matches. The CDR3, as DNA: TGCGCCAGCAGCAATCCGGGACAGGGGAGCACTGAAGCTTTCTTT. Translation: CASSNPGQGSTEAFF.

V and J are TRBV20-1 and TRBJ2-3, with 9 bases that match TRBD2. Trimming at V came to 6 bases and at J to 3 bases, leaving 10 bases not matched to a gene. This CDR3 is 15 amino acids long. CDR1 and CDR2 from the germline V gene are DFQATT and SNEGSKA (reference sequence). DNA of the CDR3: TGCAGTGCCATAGCGGGAGTAGGTAGAACAGATACGCAGTATTTT. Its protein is CSAIAGVGRTDTQYF.

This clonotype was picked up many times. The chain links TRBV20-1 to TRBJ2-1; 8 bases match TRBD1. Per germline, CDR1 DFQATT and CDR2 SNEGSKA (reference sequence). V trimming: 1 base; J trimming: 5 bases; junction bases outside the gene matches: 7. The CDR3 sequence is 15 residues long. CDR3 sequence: CSARGQGAQDNEQFF. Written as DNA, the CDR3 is TGCAGTGCTAGAGGGCAGGGGGCGCAGGACAATGAGCAGTTCTTC.

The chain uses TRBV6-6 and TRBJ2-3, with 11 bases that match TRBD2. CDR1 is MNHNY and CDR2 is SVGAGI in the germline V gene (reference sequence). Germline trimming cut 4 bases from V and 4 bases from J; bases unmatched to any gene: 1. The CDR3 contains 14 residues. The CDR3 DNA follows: TGTGCCAGCAGTTTAGCGGGAGGGTCAGATACGCAGTATTTT. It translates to CASSLAGGSDTQYF.

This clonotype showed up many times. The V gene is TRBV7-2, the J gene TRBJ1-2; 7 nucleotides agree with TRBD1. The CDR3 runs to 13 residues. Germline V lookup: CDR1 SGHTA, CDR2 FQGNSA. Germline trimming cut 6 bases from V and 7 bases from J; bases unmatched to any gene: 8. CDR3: CASSTGDWFGYTF. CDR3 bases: TGTGCCAGCAGTACAGGGGATTGGTTTGGCTACACCTTC.

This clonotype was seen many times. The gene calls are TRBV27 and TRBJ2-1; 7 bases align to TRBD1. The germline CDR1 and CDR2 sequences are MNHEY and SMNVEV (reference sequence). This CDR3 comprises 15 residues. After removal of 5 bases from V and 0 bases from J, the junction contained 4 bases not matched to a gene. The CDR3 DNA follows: TGTGCCAGCAGTCTCTCAGGGGGCTCCTACAATGAGCAGTTCTTC. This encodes CASSLSGGSYNEQFF.

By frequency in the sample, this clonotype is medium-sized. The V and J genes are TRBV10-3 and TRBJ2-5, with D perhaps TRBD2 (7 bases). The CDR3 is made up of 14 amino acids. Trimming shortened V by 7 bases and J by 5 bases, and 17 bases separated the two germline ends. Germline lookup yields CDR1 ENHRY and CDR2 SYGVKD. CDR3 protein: CAIMSGGRGETQYF. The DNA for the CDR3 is TGTGCCATCATGTCTGGGGGGCGGGGGGAGACCCAGTACTTC.

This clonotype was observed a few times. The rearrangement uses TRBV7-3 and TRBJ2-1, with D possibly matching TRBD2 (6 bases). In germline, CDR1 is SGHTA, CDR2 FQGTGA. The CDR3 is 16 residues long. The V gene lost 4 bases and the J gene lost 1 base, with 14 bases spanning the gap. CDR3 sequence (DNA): TGTGCCAGCAGCTCTAAGGACTACCGGTCCTACAATGAGCAGTTCTTC. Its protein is CASSSKDYRSYNEQFF.

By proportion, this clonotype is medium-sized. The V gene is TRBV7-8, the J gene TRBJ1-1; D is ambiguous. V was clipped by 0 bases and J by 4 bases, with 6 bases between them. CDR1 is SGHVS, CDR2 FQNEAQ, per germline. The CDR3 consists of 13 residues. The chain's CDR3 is CASSLARVTEAFF. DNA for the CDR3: TGTGCCAGCAGCTTAGCTCGGGTCACTGAAGCTTTCTTT.

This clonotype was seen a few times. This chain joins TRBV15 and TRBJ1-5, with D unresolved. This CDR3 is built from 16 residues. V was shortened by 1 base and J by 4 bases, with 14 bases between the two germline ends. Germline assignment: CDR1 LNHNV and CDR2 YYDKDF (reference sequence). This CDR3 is CATSRVREGRNQPQHF. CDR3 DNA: TGTGCCACCAGCAGAGTACGTGAAGGGCGTAATCAGCCCCAGCATTTT.

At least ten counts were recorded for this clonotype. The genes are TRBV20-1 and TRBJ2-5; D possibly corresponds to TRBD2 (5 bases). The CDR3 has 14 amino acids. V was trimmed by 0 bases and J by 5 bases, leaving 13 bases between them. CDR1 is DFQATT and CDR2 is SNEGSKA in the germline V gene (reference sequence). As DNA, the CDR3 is TGCAGTGCTAGAGAGGGCACTCGCGGGGAGACCCAGTACTTC. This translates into CSAREGTRGETQYF.

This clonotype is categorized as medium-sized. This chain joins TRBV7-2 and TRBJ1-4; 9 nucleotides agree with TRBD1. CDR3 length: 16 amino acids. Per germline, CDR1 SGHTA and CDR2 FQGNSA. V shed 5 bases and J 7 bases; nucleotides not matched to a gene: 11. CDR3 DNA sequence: TGTGCCAGCAGCCGGGACAGGGTGAAACTTGGTGAAAAACTGTTTTTT. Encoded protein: CASSRDRVKLGEKLFF.

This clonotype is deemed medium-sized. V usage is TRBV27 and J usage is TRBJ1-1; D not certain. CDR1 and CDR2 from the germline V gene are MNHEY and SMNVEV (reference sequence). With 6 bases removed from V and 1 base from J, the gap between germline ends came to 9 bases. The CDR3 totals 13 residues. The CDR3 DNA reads TGTGCCAGCAGGAATGTCGGGAACACTGAAGCTTTCTTT. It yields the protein CASRNVGNTEAFF.